Below, 20 T cell receptor beta chains from the same sample are listed, as sequenced in a study of blood T cells in healthy people across ages. A second PCR, run for roughly 6 to 11 cycles, used a sample-barcoded 5' primer plus a J-beta primer mix. TCRdb ran MiXCR on the 5' RACE reads and lists one entry per CDR3 protein. The repertoire consists of roughly 560,000 distinct CDR3 sequences, with 24% occurring once and the leading ten covering 7.5% to 9%. The same sample was also studied in work on T cells of mothers and their children.

Sample: blood. The receptor set was obtained from a boy younger than 18 in good health.

The V and J genes are TRBV27 and TRBJ2-1; D unresolved. This CDR3 has 11 amino acids. Looked up from germline, CDR1 is MNHEY and CDR2 is SMNVEV (reference sequence). The ends were cut back, 7 bases at V and 9 bases at J, with 10 bases in the middle. DNA of the CDR3: TGTGCCAGCACTCTCTTAGGTGAGCAGTTCTTC. Amino acids: CASTLLGEQFF.

This clonotype was found once. At one end, the junction sequence differs from germline, possibly due to a read error. The rearrangement links TRBV7-2 to TRBJ2-5, with TRBD2 identical over 9 bases. The CDR3 is made up of 15 amino acids. Germline V gene lookup returns CDR1 SGHTA and CDR2 FQGNSA. The CDR3, as DNA: TGTGCCAGCAGCTTTAGCGGGAGCTGGGAGGAGACCCAGCACTTC. It specifies CASSFSGSWEETQHF.

The chain carries TRBV2 and TRBJ2-5; D remains ambiguous. Germline V gene data show CDR1 as SNHLY and CDR2 as FYNNEI. The V end lost 10 bases, the J end lost 0 bases, and 12 bases lay between the germline ends. The CDR3 totals 13 residues. This CDR3 reads CAIRHQYQETQYF. In nucleotides, the CDR3 is TGTGCCATCCGGCATCAGTACCAAGAGACCCAGTACTTC.

The chain recombines TRBV9 with TRBJ2-5, with TRBD2 identical over 7 bases. The CDR3 extends over 13 amino acids. CDR1 and CDR2 from the germline V gene are SGDLS and YYNGEE. Trimming removed 6 bases from V and 9 bases from J; junction bases left unmatched: 11. The CDR3 loop is CASMQRGATAQYF. CDR3 DNA sequence: TGTGCCAGCATGCAGCGGGGCGCAACGGCCCAGTACTTC.

A remark on this clonotype: The junction differs from germline at one of its ends, possibly a read error. The chain recombines TRBV7-9 with TRBJ2-5, with 10 bases that match TRBD2. The germline CDR1 and CDR2 sequences are SEHNR and FQNEAQ (reference sequence). This CDR3 is 12 amino acids long. CDR3 region: CASSSATSGSRF. The DNA for the CDR3 is TGTGCCAGCAGCTCGGCGACTAGCGGGTCCCGCTTC.

In this sample, this clonotype turned up a few times. The chain links TRBV5-5 to TRBJ2-7, with D perhaps matching TRBD2 (5 bases). V was pared by 0 bases and J by 5 bases, with 15 bases between. Germline lookup yields CDR1 SGHKS and CDR2 YYEKEE (reference sequence). CDR3 length: 15 residues. The CDR3 region is CASSLAYDLEDEQYF. CDR3 DNA sequence: TGTGCCAGCAGCTTGGCCTACGATTTGGAGGACGAGCAGTACTTC.

CDR3 coding DNA: TGTGCCAGCAGTGGCAACGGCTACGAGCAGTACTTC. Translation gives CASSGNGYEQYF. V usage is TRBV2 and J usage is TRBJ2-7; no definite D call. The V gene lost 4 bases and the J gene lost 3 bases, with 7 bases spanning the gap. CDR1 and CDR2 (germline): SNHLY, FYNNEI. The CDR3 loop spans 12 amino acids.

The rearrangement joins TRBV18 to TRBJ2-1, with D hard to call. CDR1 is KGHSH and CDR2 is LQKENI in the germline V gene. The CDR3 runs to 11 residues. The V and J ends lost 3 bases and 10 bases respectively, with 7 bases between them. CDR3 sequence: CASSPEREQFF. The CDR3, as DNA: TGTGCCAGCTCACCTGAAAGGGAGCAGTTCTTC.

This chain's CDR3 is CSALLRDTQYF. The CDR3 nucleotides are TGCAGCGCCCTACTAAGAGATACGCAGTATTTT. The genes are TRBV29-1 and TRBJ2-3; D is undetermined. The CDR3 sequence is 11 residues long. The V gene's germline CDR1 is SQVTM and CDR2 ANQGSEA. Trimming left V 7 bases short and J 5 bases short, with 10 bases between.

This chain uses TRBV4-1 with TRBJ2-1; TRBD1 might be the D (7 bases). The germline CDR1 and CDR2 sequences are MGHRA and YSYEKL. The CDR3 extends over 18 amino acids. V lost 8 bases, J lost 1 base, and 24 bases lay in between. The CDR3 reads CASGGQNPRGGSYNEQFF. The CDR3 DNA reads TGCGCCAGCGGGGGACAGAACCCCAGAGGAGGGTCCTACAATGAGCAGTTCTTC.

The chain has TRBV7-2 and TRBJ2-7, with 9 bases fitting TRBD1. V shed 5 bases and J 9 bases; nucleotides not matched to a gene: 11. From germline, CDR1 is SGHTA and CDR2 FQGNSA. The CDR3 consists of 14 residues. The DNA of the CDR3 is TGTGCCAGCAGCCCCGGGACAGGGAAGGTGGGGCAGTACTTC. Translation gives CASSPGTGKVGQYF.

The chain carries TRBV7-2 and TRBJ1-4, with unresolved D. V was cut by 0 bases and J by 4 bases, with 12 bases left in between. CDR3 size: 16 residues. Per germline, CDR1 SGHTA and CDR2 FQGNSA. Here the CDR3 DNA reads TGTGCCAGCAGCTTAGCTGGAGGATTGGGTAATGAAAAACTGTTTTTT. Amino acids: CASSLAGGLGNEKLFF. The variable domain in full, completed from reference TRBV7-2 and TRBJ1-4, reads GAGVSQSPSNKVTEKGKDVELRCDPISGHTALYWYRQSLGQGLEFLIYFQGNSAPDKSGLPSDRFSAERTGGSVSTLTIQRTQQEDSAVYLCASSLAGGLGNEKLFFGSGTQLSVL.

This chain joins TRBV29-1 and TRBJ2-1; D is perhaps TRBD2 (5 bases). Trimming removed 6 bases from V and 4 bases from J, with 13 bases in between. The CDR3 extends over 13 amino acids. Germline V gives CDR1 SQVTM, CDR2 ANQGSEA. The CDR3 loop is CSVGRRIYNEQFF. In DNA, the CDR3 is TGCAGCGTCGGACGGAGGATATACAATGAGCAGTTCTTC.

V gene TRBV14 combines with J gene TRBJ1-2, with TRBD1 as a possible D gene (6 bases). There are 13 residues in the CDR3. Trimming removed 4 bases at V and 8 bases at J, with 14 bases between. Germline values: CDR1 SGHDN, CDR2 FVKESK. In nucleotides, the CDR3 is TGTGCCAGCAGCCGGGACACCAATATCGGCTACACCTTC. Translating gives CASSRDTNIGYTF.

As regards this clonotype: Sequence at one end of the junction differs from germline and may be a read error. The gene calls are TRBV10-3 and TRBJ2-7; TRBD2 might be the D (6 bases). CDR1 is ENHRY, CDR2 SYGVKD, per germline. The CDR3 is 13 amino acids. The CDR3 loop reads CATSAEGSYREYF. As DNA, the CDR3 is TGTGCCACCAGTGCGGAGGGCTCCTATCGAGAGTACTTC.

This clonotype occurred a few times. This sequence joins TRBV7-9 and TRBJ2-7, with D uncertain. Germline V gives CDR1 SEHNR, CDR2 FQNEAQ (reference sequence). This CDR3 is built from 17 residues. With 1 base removed from V and 1 base from J, the gap between germline ends came to 17 bases. CDR3 sequence reads: CASSLGVAVDRSYEQYF. CDR3 bases: TGTGCCAGCAGCTTAGGAGTGGCGGTAGACCGGTCCTACGAGCAGTACTTC.

This clonotype was seen a few times. The rearrangement joins TRBV19 to TRBJ1-3; D call uncertain. The germline gives CDR1 LNHDA, CDR2 SQIVND (reference sequence). V was cut by 4 bases and J by 0 bases, with 10 bases left in between. This CDR3 is built from 15 residues. DNA for the CDR3: TGTGCCAGTAGTACGGTTGGTGGCTCTGGAAACACCATATATTTT. Protein sequence: CASSTVGGSGNTIYF.

This clonotype was detected ten times or more. The CDR3 protein is CASSHRGGASYNEQFF. Written as DNA, the CDR3 is TGCGCCAGCAGCCACCGCGGGGGGGCATCCTACAATGAGCAGTTCTTC. The chain employs TRBV4-3 and TRBJ2-1; TRBD2 matches 9 bases. The CDR3 length is 16 residues. The ends lost 3 bases at V and 1 base at J; junction bases unmatched: 4. Germline V gene sequence: CDR1 LGHNA, CDR2 YSLEER.

This clonotype was seen a few times. J is TRBJ2-1 and V is TRBV28; no clear D. CDR1 and CDR2 from the germline V gene are MDHEN and SYDVKM. V lost 5 bases, J lost 6 bases, and 11 bases lay in between. The CDR3 has 13 amino acids. The DNA for the CDR3 is TGTGCCAGCAGTGCCCGACTCAGCAATGAGCAGTTCTTC. This codes for CASSARLSNEQFF.

This clonotype showed up just a few times. This chain links TRBV20-1 with TRBJ1-5, with 8 bases matching TRBD1. The CDR3 is 14 residues long. CDR1 is DFQATT and CDR2 is SNEGSKA in the germline V gene (reference sequence). The trim removed 5 bases at V and 3 bases at J, leaving 6 bases unmatched. In DNA form, the CDR3 reads TGCAGTGCTGGGGACAGGACCCCCAATCAGCCCCAGCATTTT. This encodes CSAGDRTPNQPQHF.